A selection of T cell receptor beta chains follows, all from one sample in a study of T cell repertoires in cytomegalovirus infection. Using its own MiXCR run on the reads, TCRdb lists one record per CDR3 protein. Counted here are approximately 550,000 distinct CDR3 sequences, 15% to 20% occurring once; the ten biggest clones make up more than 20%. Specimen: CD8+ T cells from PBMCs. The receptor set was obtained from a human donor in good health (CMV status not recorded). Some clones in this sample may be carry-over from other donors' samples. The conserved cysteine and the conserved F or W are not part of the CDR3 here. D genes are given only for firm matches.

>TRBV7-8|TRBD1
ASSNRKPGQGRDQPQH
>TRBV27|TRBD1
ASRGTAPYEQY
>TRBV19|-
ASSSGATYLNTYEQY
>TRBV5-1|-
ASSLRHSGANVLT
>TRBV7-6|-
ASNTWDNEQF
>TRBV19|-
ASSIKWGNEQF
>TRBV10-3|TRBD2
AISEGLAGGPLNEQF
>TRBV30|-
AWSSDLNIQY
>TRBV5-6|-
ASSRPGQNTGELF
>TRBV12-3/TRBV12-4|-
ASRARGNPPLH
>TRBV28|TRBD1
ASSPTGVPNNEQF
>TRBV7-9|TRBD1
ASSLPIPGTGASNTEAF
>TRBV12-5|-
ASGLGPRNQPQH
>TRBV7-9|TRBD2
ASSFGLAVTPNEQY
>TRBV2|-
ASSDTWGGGPDAQY
>TRBV12-3/TRBV12-4|TRBD2
ASSPSGVRSYNEQF
>TRBV7-9|TRBD2
ASSFSGRADTGELF
>TRBV4-2|TRBD1
ASSQEGQANEQF
>TRBV7-9|-
ASSLKFNEQF
>TRBV4-2|TRBD2
ASSQRAGGEGVETQY
>TRBV5-5|TRBD1
ASSFTGTAQETQY
>TRBV12-5|-
ASGQGRLSSYEQY
>TRBV27|TRBD2
ASSSRGGRLETQY
>TRBV12-3/TRBV12-4|-
ASSLAQIRRDEKLF
>TRBV25-1|-
ASSELGGVHFSGNTIY
>TRBV19|TRBD1
ASSPRQGRETQY
>TRBV5-1|TRBD2
ASSPWGGSQETQY
>TRBV6-1|-
AGGGRSYNEQF
>TRBV5-1|-
ASSLLPEAF
>TRBV7-8|-
ASSLANRRGVQETQY
>TRBV19|-
ASSPRGGGNQPQH
>TRBV12-5|-
ASDDRYGYT
>TRBV5-1|TRBD1
ASSSRQTGTVGDTQY
>TRBV5-6|-
ASSTWELNEATQY
>TRBV7-9|TRBD1
ASSLDGQGANYGYT
>TRBV13|TRBD1
ASSILRDSPYEQY
>TRBV11-1|-
ASSRARGNPYEQY
>TRBV7-9|TRBD1
ASSRGQGATEAF
>TRBV11-2|TRBD1
ASSPRQGAMDGYT
>TRBV6-6|TRBD1
ASSSPRTGPYEQY
>TRBV10-3|TRBD1
AISPQGATQYGYT
>TRBV27|TRBD2
ASSQNMGLAGYNEQF
>TRBV24-1|TRBD1
ATSESHRGSSYNEQF
>TRBV4-1|TRBD1
ASSQEGQGRNGYT
>TRBV7-8|-
ASSLGPGGNQPQH
>TRBV6-5|-
ASRLTGTPGNEQF
>TRBV12-5|-
ASGLVRVETVNTEAF
>TRBV6-1|TRBD1
ASKKQGHNYNEQF
>TRBV20-1|-
SARLGAF
>TRBV2|TRBD1
AARGTGGRETQY
>TRBV27|-
ASSFVRVTNEKLF
>TRBV20-1|-
SSSGPTAQNEQF
>TRBV9|-
ASSVGIAFSYEQY
>TRBV14|-
ASSQVAPGEGNSPLH
>TRBV7-9|-
ASSTSGQHTGELF